Listed below are T cell receptor beta chains from one sample, sequenced in a study of blood T cell repertoires in COVID-19. Profiling relied on immunoSEQ multiplex PCR, and the TCRdb table lists in-frame clones only, not all of them. The top ten hold more than 4.5% of the sample, which has 60,000 to 75,000 clones, about nine tenths seen once. Sequenced: peripheral blood. The receptors originated from a middle-aged man with active COVID-19. CDR3s include the opening cysteine and the closing phenylalanine or tryptophan. Each record gives: J gene, V gene, D gene, clone size, CDR3 DNA, CDR3 protein. D genes are given only for firm matches. Clone size appears in some rows only: once, few, many, or a class for an expanded clone.

J gene: TRBJ2-1; V gene: TRBV13; D gene: TRBD1; clone size: NA; CDR3 DNA: TGTGCCAGCAGCTTAGAGGGGGCGCGAAATGAGCAGTTCTTC; CDR3 protein: CASSLEGARNEQFF
J gene: TRBJ2-3; V gene: TRBV9; D gene: TRBD2; clone size: NA; CDR3 DNA: TGTGCCAGCAGCTGGGGGCTAGCGGGAGGAGGAGGGGCAGATACGCAGTATTTT; CDR3 protein: CASSWGLAGGGGADTQYF
J gene: TRBJ1-1; V gene: TRBV29-1; D gene: NA; clone size: NA; CDR3 DNA: TGCAGCGTCGGGACATTGAACACTGAAGCTTTCTTT; CDR3 protein: CSVGTLNTEAFF
J gene: TRBJ2-1; V gene: TRBV6-5; D gene: TRBD2; clone size: NA; CDR3 DNA: TGTGCCAGCAGTTATACTAGCGGGGCCTACAATGAGCAGTTCTTC; CDR3 protein: CASSYTSGAYNEQFF
J gene: TRBJ2-5; V gene: TRBV7-9; D gene: NA; clone size: NA; CDR3 DNA: TGTGCCAGCAGCTTCGGCGGTCGAGAGACCCAGTACTTC; CDR3 protein: CASSFGGRETQYF
J gene: TRBJ2-7; V gene: TRBV27; D gene: TRBD2; clone size: NA; CDR3 DNA: TGTGCCAGCAGTCGCCTGGGACTAGCGGACCCCTACGAGCAGTACTTC; CDR3 protein: CASSRLGLADPYEQYF
J gene: TRBJ2-3; V gene: TRBV5-1; D gene: NA; clone size: NA; CDR3 DNA: TGCGCCAGCAGCTTCGGAGGGAGTCCAGATACGCAGTATTTT; CDR3 protein: CASSFGGSPDTQYF
J gene: TRBJ1-2; V gene: TRBV4-1; D gene: TRBD1; clone size: NA; CDR3 DNA: TGCGCCAGCAGCCGTATACCAACAGGGGGCTTGGAGGGCTACACCTTC; CDR3 protein: CASSRIPTGGLEGYTF
J gene: TRBJ2-7; V gene: TRBV18; D gene: NA; clone size: NA; CDR3 DNA: TGTGCCAGCTCACCACAAGAGGTTTACGAGCAGTACTTC; CDR3 protein: CASSPQEVYEQYF
J gene: TRBJ2-3; V gene: TRBV28; D gene: TRBD2; clone size: NA; CDR3 DNA: TGTGCCAGCGGAACTAGCGGGAGTCCTACAGATACGCAGTATTTT; CDR3 protein: CASGTSGSPTDTQYF
J gene: TRBJ1-3; V gene: TRBV19; D gene: TRBD1; clone size: NA; CDR3 DNA: TGTGCCAGTAGAAGGGACAGAAGCTCTGGAAACACCATATATTTT; CDR3 protein: CASRRDRSSGNTIYF
J gene: TRBJ1-5; V gene: TRBV6-2/TRBV6-3; D gene: NA; clone size: NA; CDR3 DNA: TGTGCCAGCAGTTACGGGGGGGCAGGTCAGCCCCAGCATTTT; CDR3 protein: CASSYGGAGQPQHF
J gene: TRBJ2-1; V gene: TRBV9; D gene: NA; clone size: once; CDR3 DNA: TGTGCCAGCAGCGTCCGATTACAGGGTTTCGATGAGCAGTTCTTC; CDR3 protein: CASSVRLQGFDEQFF
J gene: TRBJ2-7; V gene: TRBV11-2; D gene: TRBD2; clone size: once; CDR3 DNA: TGTGCCAGCAGCCGGATATTAAGCGGGAGGTTTTTGAACGAGCAGTACTTC; CDR3 protein: CASSRILSGRFLNEQYF
J gene: TRBJ2-1; V gene: TRBV6-2/TRBV6-3; D gene: NA; clone size: NA; CDR3 DNA: TGTGCCAGCAGTTACTCTCGCGGGAATGAGCAGTTCTTC; CDR3 protein: CASSYSRGNEQFF
J gene: TRBJ2-3; V gene: TRBV19; D gene: NA; clone size: NA; CDR3 DNA: TGTGCCAGTAGTCCAGTAGGAGTTAGCACAGATACGCAGTATTTT; CDR3 protein: CASSPVGVSTDTQYF
J gene: TRBJ1-2; V gene: TRBV14; D gene: NA; clone size: NA; CDR3 DNA: TGTGCCAGCAGCCAAGATGGTGCTGGCAGGGGCTATGGCTACACCTTC; CDR3 protein: CASSQDGAGRGYGYTF
J gene: TRBJ1-2; V gene: TRBV6-5; D gene: NA; clone size: NA; CDR3 DNA: TGTGCCAGCAGTTACGAAGGGGCAGGGCCTTATGGCTACACCTTC; CDR3 protein: CASSYEGAGPYGYTF
J gene: TRBJ2-1; V gene: TRBV2; D gene: TRBD2; clone size: NA; CDR3 DNA: TGTGCCAGCAGTGAGGCAGCGGGAGGTAGGAATGAGCAGTTCTTC; CDR3 protein: CASSEAAGGRNEQFF
J gene: TRBJ2-1; V gene: TRBV5-3; D gene: NA; clone size: NA; CDR3 DNA: TGTGCCAGAAGCTTTACAGGGAACAATGAGCAGTTCTTC; CDR3 protein: CARSFTGNNEQFF
J gene: TRBJ2-7; V gene: TRBV18; D gene: TRBD1; clone size: NA; CDR3 DNA: TGTGCCAGCTCGACAGGGGGCGGTAGAAACGAGCAGTACTTC; CDR3 protein: CASSTGGGRNEQYF
J gene: TRBJ1-2; V gene: TRBV6-5; D gene: TRBD1; clone size: NA; CDR3 DNA: TGTGCCAGCACCCAGGACTACAGGGGGCGGTTTGGCTACACCTTC; CDR3 protein: CASTQDYRGRFGYTF
J gene: TRBJ1-1; V gene: TRBV5-6; D gene: NA; clone size: NA; CDR3 DNA: TGTGCCAGCAGCTTGACAGGTTTGAACACTGAAGCTTTCTTT; CDR3 protein: CASSLTGLNTEAFF
J gene: TRBJ2-1; V gene: TRBV7-2; D gene: TRBD2; clone size: NA; CDR3 DNA: TGTGCCAGCAGCTTAGGGGGGGGCAATGAGCAGTTCTTC; CDR3 protein: CASSLGGGNEQFF
J gene: TRBJ2-1; V gene: TRBV5-6; D gene: NA; clone size: NA; CDR3 DNA: TGTGCCAGCAGCTTCTCTGTCAATGAGCAGTTCTTC; CDR3 protein: CASSFSVNEQFF
J gene: TRBJ1-1; V gene: TRBV7-9; D gene: NA; clone size: NA; CDR3 DNA: TGTGCCAGCAGCCGTGACAGGGAAGCTTTCTTT; CDR3 protein: CASSRDREAFF
J gene: TRBJ1-1; V gene: TRBV2; D gene: NA; clone size: NA; CDR3 DNA: TGTGCCAGCAATCGGGGGAGGGACACTGAAGCTTTCTTT; CDR3 protein: CASNRGRDTEAFF
J gene: TRBJ1-4; V gene: TRBV2; D gene: TRBD1; clone size: NA; CDR3 DNA: TGTGCCAGCAGTGTTCCGGACAGGGGAGAAAAACTGTTTTTT; CDR3 protein: CASSVPDRGEKLFF
J gene: TRBJ2-3; V gene: TRBV15; D gene: NA; clone size: NA; CDR3 DNA: TGTGCCACCAGCAGAGATTCGGGATTTGTCACAGATACGCAGTATTTT; CDR3 protein: CATSRDSGFVTDTQYF
J gene: TRBJ1-1; V gene: TRBV5-8; D gene: TRBD1; clone size: NA; CDR3 DNA: TGTGCCACCCTGATCAGTCCCGGGACAGGCCAGAACACTGAAGCTTTCTTT; CDR3 protein: CATLISPGTGQNTEAFF
J gene: TRBJ2-5; V gene: TRBV29-1; D gene: NA; clone size: NA; CDR3 DNA: TGCAGCGTTCAGGGGATCGCATCTCGGTGGGAGACCCAGTACTTC; CDR3 protein: CSVQGIASRWETQYF
J gene: TRBJ2-7; V gene: TRBV4-2; D gene: TRBD2; clone size: NA; CDR3 DNA: TGTGCCAGCAGCCAGGGGGGAATTTCCGGGACTAGCGGTTACGAGCAGTACTTC; CDR3 protein: CASSQGGISGTSGYEQYF
J gene: TRBJ2-7; V gene: TRBV9; D gene: TRBD2; clone size: NA; CDR3 DNA: TGTGCCAGCAGCTTGACTAGCGGGAGCGGGTACGAGCAGTACTTC; CDR3 protein: CASSLTSGSGYEQYF
J gene: TRBJ1-2; V gene: TRBV7-2; D gene: NA; clone size: NA; CDR3 DNA: TGTGCCAGCAGCTTATACCCCCGGGAGAACTATGGCTACACCTTC; CDR3 protein: CASSLYPRENYGYTF
J gene: TRBJ2-1; V gene: TRBV15; D gene: TRBD2; clone size: NA; CDR3 DNA: TGTGCCACCAGCAGAGATATAGGCGGGGGAGACTACAATGAGCAGTTCTTC; CDR3 protein: CATSRDIGGGDYNEQFF
J gene: TRBJ2-1; V gene: TRBV11-3; D gene: NA; clone size: few; CDR3 DNA: TGTGCCAGCAGTCACGGGTCTATTGCCTACAATGAGCAGTTCTTC; CDR3 protein: CASSHGSIAYNEQFF